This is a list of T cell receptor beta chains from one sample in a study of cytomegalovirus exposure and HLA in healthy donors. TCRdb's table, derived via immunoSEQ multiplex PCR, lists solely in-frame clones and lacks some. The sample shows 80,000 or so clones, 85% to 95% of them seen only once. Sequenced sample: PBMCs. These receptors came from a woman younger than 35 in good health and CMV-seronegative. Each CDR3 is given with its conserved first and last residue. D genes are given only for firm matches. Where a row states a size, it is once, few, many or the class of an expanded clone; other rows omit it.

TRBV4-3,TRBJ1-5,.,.,CASSQDDTEGQPQHF,TGCGCCAGCAGCCAAGATGACACCGAAGGACAGCCCCAGCATTTT
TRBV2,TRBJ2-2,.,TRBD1,CASSVDRRLFF,TGTGCCAGCAGTGTGGACAGGCGGCTGTTTTTT
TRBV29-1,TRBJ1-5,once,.,CSVEDQGQPQHF,TGCAGCGTTGAAGATCAGGGTCAGCCCCAGCATTTT
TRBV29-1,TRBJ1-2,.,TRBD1,CSVEERGLLGYTF,TGCAGCGTTGAAGAGAGGGGGCTCCTTGGCTACACCTTC
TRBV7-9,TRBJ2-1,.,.,CASSPSWSTEQFF,TGTGCCAGCAGCCCAAGCTGGAGCACTGAGCAGTTCTTC
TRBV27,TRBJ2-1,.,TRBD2,CASSLHRDSGAFGEQFF,TGTGCCAGCAGTCTACACCGAGATAGCGGGGCGTTCGGGGAGCAGTTCTTC
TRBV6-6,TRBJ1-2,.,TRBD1,CASSQPGQGNYGYTF,TGTGCCAGCAGCCAACCGGGACAGGGAAACTATGGCTACACCTTC
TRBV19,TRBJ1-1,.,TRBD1,CASSKGSTGVNTEAFF,TGTGCCAGTAGTAAGGGTTCGACAGGGGTGAACACTGAAGCTTTCTTT
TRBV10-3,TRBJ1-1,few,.,CAITPDARGGQAFF,TGTGCCATCACCCCTGACGCTCGGGGAGGGCAAGCTTTCTTT
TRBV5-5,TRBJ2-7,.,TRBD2,CASSSHSGSPYEQYF,TGTGCCAGCAGCTCCCATAGCGGGAGCCCCTACGAGCAGTACTTC
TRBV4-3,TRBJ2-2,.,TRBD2,CASSQDRRGSGELFF,TGCGCCAGCAGCCAAGATCGGCGGGGGTCCGGGGAGCTGTTTTTT
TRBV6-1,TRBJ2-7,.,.,CASSASGTQSSYEQYF,TGTGCCAGCAGTGCATCCGGGACACAGAGCTCCTACGAGCAGTACTTC
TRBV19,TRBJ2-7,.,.,CASSGQSSYEQYF,TGTGCCAGTAGCGGACAGAGCTCCTACGAGCAGTACTTC
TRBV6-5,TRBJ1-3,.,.,CASSYSAGVGNTIYF,TGTGCCAGCAGTTACAGCGCCGGTGTCGGAAACACCATATATTTT
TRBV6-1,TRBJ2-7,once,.,CASNHGGEDYEQYF,TGTGCCAGCAATCATGGAGGGGAGGACTACGAGCAGTACTTC
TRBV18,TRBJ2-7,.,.,CASSPTEAFTYEQYF,TGTGCCAGCTCCCCAACTGAAGCCTTCACCTACGAGCAGTACTTC
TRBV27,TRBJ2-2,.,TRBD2,CASSPGTSGNTGELFF,TGTGCCAGCAGTCCAGGGACTAGCGGCAACACCGGGGAGCTGTTTTTT
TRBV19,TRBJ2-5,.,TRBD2,CASSKWAGDLQETQYF,TGTGCCAGTAGTAAATGGGCGGGGGACCTCCAAGAGACCCAGTACTTC
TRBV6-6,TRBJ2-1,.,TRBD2,CASSHGGGNEQFF,TGTGCCAGCAGTCACGGGGGGGGTAATGAGCAGTTCTTC
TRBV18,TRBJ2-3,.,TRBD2,CASSPSGGSMGTQYF,TGTGCCAGCTCACCTAGCGGGGGATCGATGGGTACGCAGTATTTT
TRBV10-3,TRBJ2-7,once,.,CAIGGAYEQYF,TGTGCCATTGGGGGGGCTTACGAGCAGTACTTC
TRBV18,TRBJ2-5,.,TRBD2,CASERGLAGEETQYF,TGTGCCAGCGAACGCGGCCTAGCGGGAGAAGAGACCCAGTACTTC
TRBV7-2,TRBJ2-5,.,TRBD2,CASSLGGSGETQYF,TGTGCCAGCAGCTTAGGCGGGAGTGGGGAGACCCAGTACTTC
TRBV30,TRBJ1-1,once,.,CAWSVLGEEAFF,TGTGCCTGGAGTGTACTGGGAGAAGAAGCTTTCTTT
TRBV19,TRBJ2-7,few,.,CASSIDPTSREQYF,TGTGCCAGTAGTATTGACCCAACTAGCCGCGAGCAGTACTTC
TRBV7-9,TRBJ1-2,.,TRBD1,CASSSTGQGYTF,TGTGCCAGCAGCTCGACAGGGCAGGGCTACACCTTC
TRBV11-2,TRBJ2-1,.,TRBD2,CASSLAGTSKNEQFF,TGTGCCAGCAGCTTAGCCGGGACTAGTAAGAATGAGCAGTTCTTC
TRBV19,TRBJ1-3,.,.,CASSIVSGSGNTIYF,TGTGCCAGTAGTATAGTCTCGGGCTCTGGAAACACCATATATTTT
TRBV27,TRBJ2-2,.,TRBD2,CASRRLAGDNTGELFF,TGTGCCAGCAGACGCCTAGCGGGGGATAACACCGGGGAGCTGTTTTTT
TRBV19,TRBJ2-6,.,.,CAASAGKRSGANVLTF,TGTGCCGCCTCGGCAGGGAAACGCTCTGGGGCCAACGTCCTGACTTTC
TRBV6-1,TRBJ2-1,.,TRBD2,CASSSSGGYNEQFF,TGTGCCAGCAGCTCTTCGGGGGGCTACAATGAGCAGTTCTTC